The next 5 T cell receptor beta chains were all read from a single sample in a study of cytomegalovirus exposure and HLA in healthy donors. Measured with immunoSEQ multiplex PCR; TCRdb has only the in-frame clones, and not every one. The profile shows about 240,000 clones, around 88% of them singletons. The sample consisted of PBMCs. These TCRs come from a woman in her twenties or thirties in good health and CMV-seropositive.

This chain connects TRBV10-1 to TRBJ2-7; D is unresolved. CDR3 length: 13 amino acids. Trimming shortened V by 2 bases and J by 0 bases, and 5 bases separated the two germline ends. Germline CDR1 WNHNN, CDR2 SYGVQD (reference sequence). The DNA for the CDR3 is TGCGCCAGCAGTGAGACCGGCTCCTACGAGCAGTACTTC. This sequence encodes CASSETGSYEQYF.

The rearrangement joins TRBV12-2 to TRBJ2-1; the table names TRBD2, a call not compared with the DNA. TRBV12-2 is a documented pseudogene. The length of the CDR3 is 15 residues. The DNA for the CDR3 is TGTGCAAGTCGCCCGACTAGCGGGGGGGCGCATGAGCAGTTCTTC. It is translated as CASRPTSGGAHEQFF.

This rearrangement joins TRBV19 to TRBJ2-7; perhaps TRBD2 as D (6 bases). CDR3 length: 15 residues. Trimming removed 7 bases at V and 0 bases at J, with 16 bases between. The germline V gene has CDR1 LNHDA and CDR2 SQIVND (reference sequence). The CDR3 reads CASTGSAGHSYEQYF. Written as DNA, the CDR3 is TGTGCCAGTACCGGATCGGCGGGGCACTCCTACGAGCAGTACTTC.

Here the CDR3 DNA reads TGTGCCAGCAGCCCGACTGAGACTAGTCTGGGAGCAGATACGCAGTATTTT. Its translation is CASSPTETSLGADTQYF. This sequence joins TRBV7-9 and TRBJ2-3; D is perhaps TRBD2 (6 bases). The CDR3 sequence is 17 residues long. V was shortened by 5 bases and J by 4 bases, with 22 bases between the two germline ends. The germline V gene encodes CDR1 SEHNR and CDR2 FQNEAQ (reference sequence).

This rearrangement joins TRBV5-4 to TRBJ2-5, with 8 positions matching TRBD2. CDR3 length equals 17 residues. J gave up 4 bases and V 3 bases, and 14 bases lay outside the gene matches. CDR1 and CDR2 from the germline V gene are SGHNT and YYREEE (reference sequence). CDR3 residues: CASSSQGGTGGPETQYF. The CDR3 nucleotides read TGTGCCAGCAGCTCCCAGGGTGGTACGGGAGGGCCAGAGACCCAGTACTTC.